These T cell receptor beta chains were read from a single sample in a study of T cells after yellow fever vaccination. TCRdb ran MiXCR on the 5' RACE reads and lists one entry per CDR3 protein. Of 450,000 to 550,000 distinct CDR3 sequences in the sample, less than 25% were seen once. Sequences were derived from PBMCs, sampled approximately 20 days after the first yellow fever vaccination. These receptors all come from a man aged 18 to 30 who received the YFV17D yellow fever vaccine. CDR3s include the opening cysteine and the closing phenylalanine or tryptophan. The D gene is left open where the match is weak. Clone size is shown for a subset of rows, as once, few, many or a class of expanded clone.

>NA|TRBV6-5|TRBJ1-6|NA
CASSYGVQGSYNSPLHF
TGTGCCAGCAGTTACGGAGTACAGGGTTCCTATAATTCACCCCTCCACTTT
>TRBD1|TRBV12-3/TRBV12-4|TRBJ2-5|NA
CASSLWDRGSETQYF
TGTGCCAGCAGTTTGTGGGACAGGGGTTCGGAGACCCAGTACTTC
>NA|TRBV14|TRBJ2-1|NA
CASSQDIGYEQFF
TGTGCCAGCAGCCAAGATATAGGCTATGAGCAGTTCTTC
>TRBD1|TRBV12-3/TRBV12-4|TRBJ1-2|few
CASSFRGAYGYTF
TGTGCCAGCAGTTTCAGGGGGGCCTATGGCTACACCTTC
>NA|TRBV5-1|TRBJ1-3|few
CASSLSGGLLGNTIYF
TGCGCCAGCAGCTTGAGCGGGGGCTTGCTCGGAAACACCATATATTTT
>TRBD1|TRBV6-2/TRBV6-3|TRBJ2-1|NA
CASSYSGTGMGEQFF
TGTGCCAGCAGTTATTCTGGGACAGGAATGGGTGAGCAGTTCTTC
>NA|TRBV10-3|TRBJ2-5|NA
CAISEPPTETQYF
TGTGCCATCAGTGAACCGCCGACGGAGACCCAGTACTTC
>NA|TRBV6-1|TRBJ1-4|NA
CASSESRVTAEKLFF
TGTGCCAGCAGTGAATCGCGGGTAACAGCCGAAAAACTGTTTTTT
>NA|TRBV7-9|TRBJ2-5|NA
CASSLQKGLGETQYF
TGTGCCAGCAGCCTACAAAAGGGGCTAGGGGAGACCCAGTACTTC
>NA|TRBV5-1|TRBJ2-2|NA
CASSLDPGFGELFF
TGCGCCAGCAGCTTGGATCCCGGGTTCGGGGAGCTGTTTTTT
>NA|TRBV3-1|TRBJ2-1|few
CASSQLQGAGGGFYNEQFF
TGTGCCAGCAGCCAACTCCAAGGCGCAGGGGGGGGTTTCTACAATGAGCAGTTCTTC
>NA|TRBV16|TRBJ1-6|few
CASSQARAFHSPLHF
TGTGCCAGCAGCCAAGCCCGGGCTTTCCATTCACCCCTCCACTTT
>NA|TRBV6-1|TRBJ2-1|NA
CASSAGQANDEQFF
TGTGCCAGCAGTGCCGGGCAAGCCAATGATGAGCAGTTCTTC
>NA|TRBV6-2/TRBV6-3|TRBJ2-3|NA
CASSSLVDTQYF
TGTGCCAGCAGTTCCCTCGTGGATACGCAGTATTTT
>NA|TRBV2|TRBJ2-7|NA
CASSGGFTYEQYF
TGTGCCAGCAGTGGGGGGTTTACCTACGAGCAGTACTTC
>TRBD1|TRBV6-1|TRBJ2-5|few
CASDRGGETQYF
TGTGCCAGCGACAGGGGCGGAGAGACCCAGTACTTC
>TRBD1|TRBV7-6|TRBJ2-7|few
CASSFGTGEHEQYF
TGTGCCAGCAGCTTCGGGACAGGGGAACACGAGCAGTACTTC
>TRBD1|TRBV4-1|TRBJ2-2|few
CASSPPSLRGKPTGELFF
TGCGCCAGCAGCCCCCCCTCCCTCAGGGGGAAGCCCACCGGGGAGCTGTTTTTT
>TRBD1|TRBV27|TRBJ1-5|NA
CASQSGGPYSNQPQHF
TGTGCCAGCCAATCAGGGGGCCCGTATAGCAATCAGCCCCAGCATTTT
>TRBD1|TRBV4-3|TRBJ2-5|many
CASATEDRVGETQYF
TGCGCCAGCGCCACAGAGGACAGGGTCGGGGAGACCCAGTACTTC
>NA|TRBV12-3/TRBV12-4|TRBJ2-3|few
CASSPSGGGPDTQYF
TGTGCCAGCAGTCCGAGCGGCGGGGGCCCAGATACGCAGTATTTT
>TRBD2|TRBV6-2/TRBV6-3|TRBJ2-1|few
CASKRGSSYNEQFF
TGTGCCAGCAAGCGGGGGAGCTCCTACAATGAGCAGTTCTTC
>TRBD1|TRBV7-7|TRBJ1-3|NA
CASSPVQGNTIYF
TGTGCCAGCAGCCCCGTACAGGGGAACACCATATATTTT
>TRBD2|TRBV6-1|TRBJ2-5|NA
CASSNRDYDQETQYF
TGTGCCAGCAGCAATCGGGACTACGACCAAGAGACCCAGTACTTC
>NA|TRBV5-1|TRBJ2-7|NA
CASSLGDTYEQYF
TGCGCCAGCAGCTTGGGAGACACCTACGAGCAGTACTTC
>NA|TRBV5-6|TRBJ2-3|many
CASSLGRSTDTQYF
TGTGCCAGCAGCTTGGGACGCAGCACAGATACGCAGTATTTT
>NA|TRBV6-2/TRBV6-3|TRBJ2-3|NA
CASSYIPVGDTQYF
TGTGCCAGCAGTTATATACCCGTCGGAGATACGCAGTATTTT
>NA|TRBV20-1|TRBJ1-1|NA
CSARDHHKDSEAFF
TGCAGTGCTAGAGACCATCACAAGGACAGTGAAGCTTTCTTT
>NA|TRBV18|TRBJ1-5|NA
CASSQVDGGVRNQPQHF
TGTGCCAGCTCACAAGTCGACGGGGGTGTTAGGAATCAGCCCCAGCATTTT
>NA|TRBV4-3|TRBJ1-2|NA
CASSQDLAGGYTF
TGCGCCAGCAGCCAAGATCTAGCGGGTGGCTACACCTTC
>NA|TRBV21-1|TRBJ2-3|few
CASSHKWGDTQYF
TGTGCCAGCTCCCACAAATGGGGGGATACGCAGTATTTT
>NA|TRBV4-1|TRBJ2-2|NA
CASSPIALNTGELFF
TGCGCCAGCAGCCCAATAGCGCTGAACACCGGGGAGCTGTTTTTT
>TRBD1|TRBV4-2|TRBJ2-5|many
CASSQDQRDRGSQETQYF
TGTGCCAGCAGCCAAGATCAGCGGGACAGGGGATCGCAGGAGACCCAGTACTTC
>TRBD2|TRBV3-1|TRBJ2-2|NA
CASSQFSGGALSKAGELFF
TGTGCCAGCAGCCAATTCAGCGGGGGGGCCCTTTCGAAGGCCGGGGAGCTGTTTTTT
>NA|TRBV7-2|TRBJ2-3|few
CASSSQQLDTQYF
TGTGCCAGCAGCTCGCAGCAGTTAGATACGCAGTATTTT
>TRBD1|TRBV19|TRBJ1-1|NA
CASRRTGRYTEAFF
TGTGCCAGTAGGAGGACAGGGCGCTACACTGAAGCTTTCTTT
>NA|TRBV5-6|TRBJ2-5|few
CASSLYILETQYF
TGTGCCAGCAGCTTGTACATTCTTGAGACCCAGTACTTC
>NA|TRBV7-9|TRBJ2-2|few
CASSWRKNTGELFF
TGTGCCAGCAGCTGGCGGAAGAACACCGGGGAGCTGTTTTTT
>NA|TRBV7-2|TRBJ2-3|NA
CASSLEHSTDTQYF
TGTGCCAGCAGCTTAGAGCACAGCACAGATACGCAGTATTTT
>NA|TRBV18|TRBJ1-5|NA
CASSPLSRGLNQPQHF
TGTGCCAGCTCACCACTGTCGCGGGGCCTCAATCAGCCCCAGCATTTT
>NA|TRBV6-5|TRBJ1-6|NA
CASSFLTGSLSNSPLHF
TGTGCCAGCAGTTTCCTGACTGGATCCCTTAGTAATTCACCCCTCCACTTT
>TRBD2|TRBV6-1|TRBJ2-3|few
CASSDYGGGASDTQYF
TGTGCCAGCAGTGACTATGGCGGGGGGGCCTCAGATACGCAGTATTTT
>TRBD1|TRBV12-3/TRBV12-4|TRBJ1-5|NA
CASTKQGDQPQHF
TGTGCCAGCACTAAACAGGGGGATCAGCCCCAGCATTTT
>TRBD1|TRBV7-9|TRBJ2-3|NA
CASSHGTGSTDTQYF
TGTGCCAGCAGCCATGGGACAGGCAGCACAGATACGCAGTATTTT